The T cell receptor (beta chain) described here comes from a study of blood T cell repertoires in COVID-19. The overall study: The United States, Italy and Spain were the sources of the acute and convalescent COVID-19 samples. The cDNA or gDNA used as material had been derived from T cells, B-cell-depleted T cells, or PBMCs.

This CDR3 contains 13 residues. The V and J ends lost 5 bases and 3 bases respectively, with 8 bases between them. Germline CDR1 and CDR2: SGHNT and YENEEA. Per the original methods: The authors estimated nucleated cell counts from reference gene primer amplification. Sequencing was performed with immunoSEQ multiplex PCR; in TCRdb, only in-frame clones are kept and a portion is missing. The V and J calls and the clone size are those of that table, but D and trimming were determined from the DNA. The repertoire includes about 110,000 clones, roughly 90% of them detected once, and 4.9% sits in the top ten.

Material: peripheral blood. This TCR derives from a man aged 35 to 55 with active or convalescent COVID-19. The V call is TRBV11-3, the J call TRBJ2-1; possibly TRBD2 for D (6 bases). CDR3 in amino acids: CASSPAGYNEQFF. CDR3 bases: TGTGCCAGCAGCCCAGCGGGCTACAATGAGCAGTTCTTC.